The 4 T cell receptor beta chains below all came from one sample that was sequenced in a study of monozygotic twins with inflammatory bowel disease. TCRdb reworked the 5' RACE reads into one entry per CDR3 protein, no DNA. The specimen's table records around 380,000 distinct CDR3 sequences. Sequences were obtained from blood. The source of these receptors is a human donor with ulcerative colitis or Crohn's disease, or a healthy co-twin of an affected twin (not recorded which).

The chain employs TRBV7-3 and TRBJ1-1. Germline values: CDR1 SGHTA, CDR2 FQGTGA. There are 14 residues in the CDR3. The CDR3 sequence: CASSPLGRGGEAFF.

The chain links TRBV7-8 to TRBJ1-4. Germline V gives CDR1 SGHVS, CDR2 FQNEAQ. This CDR3 has 20 amino acids. This CDR3 is CASSYRSFLGSPATNEKLFF.

V and J are TRBV6-2 or TRBV6-3 and TRBJ2-7. CDR3 size: 13 residues. Germline V gene lookup returns CDR1 MNHEY and CDR2 SVGEGT. The CDR3 region is CASSYWDSYEQYF.

This chain links TRBV20-1 with TRBJ1-2. Looked up from germline, CDR1 is DFQATT and CDR2 is SNEGSKA (reference sequence). The CDR3 sequence is 12 residues long. The CDR3 region is CSAQVEGGGYTF.